This T cell receptor (beta chain) was found in a study of cytomegalovirus exposure and HLA in healthy donors. General study findings and limits: CMV serostatus alone was available as immune exposure information. In a later analysis, HLA-associated TCR beta chains were more clonally expanded than equally common others. In a later analysis, several top co-occurrence clusters appeared linked to parvovirus B19, influenza, CMV and Epstein-Barr virus.

PCR was performed using 60 Vbeta and 13 Jbeta primers. Clones were read by immunoSEQ multiplex PCR, and TCRdb kept only the in-frame ones, dropping some. In the table there are tens of thousands of clones, roughly 88% of which are singletons. Remarks on this clone: Its target is not known.

Sequenced material: PBMCs. This receptor was taken from a woman in her thirties or forties in good health and CMV-seropositive.

The CDR3 reads CASSPRGGGSQPQHF. The CDR3 DNA follows: TGTGCCAGCAGCCCTCGTGGGGGGGGCTCTCAGCCCCAGCATTTT. The chain joins TRBV7-9 to TRBJ1-5; maybe TRBD1 (6 bases). The CDR3 spans 15 residues. CDR1 is SEHNR and CDR2 is FQNEAQ in the germline V gene (reference sequence). Trimming cost V 5 bases and J 6 bases, with 17 bases left between them.